What follows is one TCR beta chain and its context. Deletions cut 5 bases from V and 2 bases from J, with 9 bases between. Germline V lookup: CDR1 SGHVS, CDR2 FQNEAQ. The length of the CDR3 is 13 residues. Clones were sequenced by immunoSEQ multiplex PCR, and TCRdb holds only the in-frame ones, with some missing. The sample yields about 100,000 clones, approximately 87% seen once. This sample was included in a study of T cell responses to AZD1222 COVID-19 vaccine. The TCR sequence derives from an adult in good health. The sample in question was peripheral blood, obtained on day 0 of AZD1222 vaccination. The chain links TRBV7-8 to TRBJ2-5; either TRBD1 or TRBD2 may supply D (5 bases each). The CDR3 spells CASSGGSQETQYF. The CDR3 DNA sequence: TGTGCCAGCAGCGGGGGTTCGCAAGAGACCCAGTACTTC.